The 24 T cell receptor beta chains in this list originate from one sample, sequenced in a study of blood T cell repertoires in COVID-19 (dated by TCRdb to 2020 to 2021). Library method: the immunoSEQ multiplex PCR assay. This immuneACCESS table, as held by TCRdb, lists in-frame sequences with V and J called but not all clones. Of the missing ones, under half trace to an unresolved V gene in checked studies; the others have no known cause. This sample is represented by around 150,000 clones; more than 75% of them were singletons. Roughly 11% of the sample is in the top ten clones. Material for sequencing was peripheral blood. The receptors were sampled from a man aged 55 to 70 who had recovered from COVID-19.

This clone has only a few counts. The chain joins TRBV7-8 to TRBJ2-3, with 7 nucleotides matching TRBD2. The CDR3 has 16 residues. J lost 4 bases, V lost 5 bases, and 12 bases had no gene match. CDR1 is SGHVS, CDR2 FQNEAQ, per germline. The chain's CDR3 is CASSPMVWGGADTQYF. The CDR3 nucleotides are TGTGCCAGCAGCCCGATGGTGTGGGGGGGGGCAGATACGCAGTATTTT.

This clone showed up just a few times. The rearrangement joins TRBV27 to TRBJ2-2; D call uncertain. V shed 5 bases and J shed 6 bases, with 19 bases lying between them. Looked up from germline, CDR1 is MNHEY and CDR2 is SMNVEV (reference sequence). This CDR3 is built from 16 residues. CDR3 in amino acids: CASSPGSASRAGELFF. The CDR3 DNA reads TGTGCCAGCAGTCCCGGGTCGGCGAGCAGAGCCGGGGAGCTGTTTTTT.

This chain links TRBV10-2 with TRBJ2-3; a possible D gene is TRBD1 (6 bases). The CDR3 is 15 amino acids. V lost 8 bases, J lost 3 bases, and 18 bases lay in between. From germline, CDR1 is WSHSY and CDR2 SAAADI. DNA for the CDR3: TGCGCCAGCGTGAAACAGGGAAAAGGGACAGATACGCAGTATTTT. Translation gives CASVKQGKGTDTQYF.

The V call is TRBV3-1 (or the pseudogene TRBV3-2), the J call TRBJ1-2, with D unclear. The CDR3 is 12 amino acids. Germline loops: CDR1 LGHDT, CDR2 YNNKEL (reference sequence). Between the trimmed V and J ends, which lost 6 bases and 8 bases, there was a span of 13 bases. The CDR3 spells CASSFPGKGYTF. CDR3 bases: TGTGCCAGCAGTTTCCCGGGTAAGGGCTACACCTTC.

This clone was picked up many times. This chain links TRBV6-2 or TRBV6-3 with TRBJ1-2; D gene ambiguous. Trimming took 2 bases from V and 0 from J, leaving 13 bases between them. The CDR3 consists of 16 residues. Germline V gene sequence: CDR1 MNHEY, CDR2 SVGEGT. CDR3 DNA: TGTGCCAGCAGTTACGGGCAGAGCATTACTAACTATGGCTACACCTTC. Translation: CASSYGQSITNYGYTF.

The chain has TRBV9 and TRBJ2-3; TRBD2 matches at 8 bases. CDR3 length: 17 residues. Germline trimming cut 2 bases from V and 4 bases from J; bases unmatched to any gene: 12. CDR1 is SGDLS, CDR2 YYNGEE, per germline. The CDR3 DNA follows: TGTGCCAGCAGCGTGGGAGGGAGCGGGAGAATCCCAGATACGCAGTATTTT. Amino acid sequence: CASSVGGSGRIPDTQYF.

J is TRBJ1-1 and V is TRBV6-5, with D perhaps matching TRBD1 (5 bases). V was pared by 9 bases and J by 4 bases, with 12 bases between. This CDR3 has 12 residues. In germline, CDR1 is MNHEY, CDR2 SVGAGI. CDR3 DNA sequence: TGTGCCAGTCAGGGAAGGGGCACTGAAGCTTTCTTT. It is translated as CASQGRGTEAFF.

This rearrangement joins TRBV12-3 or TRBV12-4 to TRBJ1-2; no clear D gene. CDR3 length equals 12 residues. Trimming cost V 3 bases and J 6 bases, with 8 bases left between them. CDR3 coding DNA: TGTGCCAGCAGTTTTGCAGGAAATGGCTACACCTTC. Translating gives CASSFAGNGYTF.

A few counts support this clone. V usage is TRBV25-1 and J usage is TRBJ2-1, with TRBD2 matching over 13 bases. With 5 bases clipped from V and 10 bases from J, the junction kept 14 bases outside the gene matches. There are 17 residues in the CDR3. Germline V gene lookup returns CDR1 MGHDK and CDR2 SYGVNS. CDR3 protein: CASSTYTSGGAEGEQFF. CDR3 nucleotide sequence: TGTGCCAGCAGTACCTACACTAGCGGGGGGGCCGAAGGGGAGCAGTTCTTC.

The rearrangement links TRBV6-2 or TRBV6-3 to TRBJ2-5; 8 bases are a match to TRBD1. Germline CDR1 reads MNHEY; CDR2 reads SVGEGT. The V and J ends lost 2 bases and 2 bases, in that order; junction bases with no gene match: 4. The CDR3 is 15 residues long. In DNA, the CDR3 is TGTGCCAGCAGTTACCCAGGGGGCCTACAAGAGACCCAGTACTTC. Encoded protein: CASSYPGGLQETQYF.

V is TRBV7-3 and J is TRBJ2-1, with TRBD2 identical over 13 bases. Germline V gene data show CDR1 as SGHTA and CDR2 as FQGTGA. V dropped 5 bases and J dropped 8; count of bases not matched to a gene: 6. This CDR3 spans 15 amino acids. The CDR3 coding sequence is TGTGCCAGCAGCCGGGGACTAGCGGGGCTCGATGAGCAGTTCTTC. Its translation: CASSRGLAGLDEQFF.

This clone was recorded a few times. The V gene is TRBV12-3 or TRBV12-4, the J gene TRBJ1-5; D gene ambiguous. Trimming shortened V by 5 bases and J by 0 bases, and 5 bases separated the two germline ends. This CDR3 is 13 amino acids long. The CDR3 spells CASSPYSNQPQHF. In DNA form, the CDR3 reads TGTGCCAGCAGTCCCTATAGCAATCAGCCCCAGCATTTT.

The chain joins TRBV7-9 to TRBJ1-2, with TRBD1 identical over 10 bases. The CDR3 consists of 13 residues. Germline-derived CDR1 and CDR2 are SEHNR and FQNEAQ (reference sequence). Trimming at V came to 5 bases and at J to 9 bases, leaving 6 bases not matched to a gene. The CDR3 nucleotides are TGTGCCAGCAGCCCCGGGACAGGGGACAGCTACACCTTC. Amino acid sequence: CASSPGTGDSYTF.

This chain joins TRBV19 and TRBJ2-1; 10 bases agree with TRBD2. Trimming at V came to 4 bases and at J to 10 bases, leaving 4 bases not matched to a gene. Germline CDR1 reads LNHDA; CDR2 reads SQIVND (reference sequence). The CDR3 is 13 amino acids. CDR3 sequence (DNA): TGTGCCAGTAGTAGTAGCGGGAGGACCGAGCAGTTCTTC. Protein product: CASSSSGRTEQFF.

As DNA, the CDR3 is TGTGCCAGCAGCCTGGACAGCTCTGGGGCCAACGTCCTGACTTTC. Amino acids: CASSLDSSGANVLTF. The V and J genes are TRBV6-5 and TRBJ2-6; perhaps TRBD1 as D (6 bases). The germline gives CDR1 MNHEY, CDR2 SVGAGI. V was pared by 6 bases and J by 0 bases, with 9 bases between. The CDR3 has 15 residues.

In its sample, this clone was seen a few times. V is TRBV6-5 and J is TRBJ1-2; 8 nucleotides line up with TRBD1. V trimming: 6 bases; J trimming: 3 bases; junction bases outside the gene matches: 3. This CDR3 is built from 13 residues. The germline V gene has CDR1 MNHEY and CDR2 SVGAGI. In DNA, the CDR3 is TGTGCCAGCAGCCAGGGGGCCGACTATGGCTACACCTTC. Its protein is CASSQGADYGYTF.

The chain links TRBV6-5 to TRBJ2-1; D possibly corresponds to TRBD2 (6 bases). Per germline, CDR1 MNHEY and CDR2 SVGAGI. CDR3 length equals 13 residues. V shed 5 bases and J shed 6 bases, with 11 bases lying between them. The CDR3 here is CASSRTTINEQFF. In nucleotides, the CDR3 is TGTGCCAGCAGTAGGACTACTATCAATGAGCAGTTCTTC.

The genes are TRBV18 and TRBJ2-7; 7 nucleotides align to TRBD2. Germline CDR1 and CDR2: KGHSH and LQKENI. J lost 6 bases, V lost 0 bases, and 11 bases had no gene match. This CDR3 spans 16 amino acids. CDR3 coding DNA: TGTGCCAGCTCACCACCGACCGGGACTATCCATAGCGAGCAGTACTTC. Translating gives CASSPPTGTIHSEQYF.

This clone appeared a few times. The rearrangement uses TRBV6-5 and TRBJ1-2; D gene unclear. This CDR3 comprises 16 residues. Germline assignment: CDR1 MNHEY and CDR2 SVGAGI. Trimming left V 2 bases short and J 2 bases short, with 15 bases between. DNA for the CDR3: TGTGCCAGCAGTTACCACCCCGCCCTCGGGAACTATGGCTACACCTTC. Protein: CASSYHPALGNYGYTF.

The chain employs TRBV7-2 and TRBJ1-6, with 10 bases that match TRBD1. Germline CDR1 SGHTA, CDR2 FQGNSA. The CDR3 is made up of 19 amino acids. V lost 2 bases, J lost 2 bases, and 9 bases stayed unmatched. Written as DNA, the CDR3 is TGTGCCAGCAGCTTAAGTTCCGGGGGACAGGGGACCTATAATTCACCCCTCCACTTT. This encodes CASSLSSGGQGTYNSPLHF. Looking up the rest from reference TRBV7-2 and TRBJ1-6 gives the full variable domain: GAGVSQSPSNKVTEKGKDVELRCDPISGHTALYWYRQSLGQGLEFLIYFQGNSAPDKSGLPSDRFSAERTGGSVSTLTIQRTQQEDSAVYLCASSLSSGGQGTYNSPLHFGNGTRLTVT.

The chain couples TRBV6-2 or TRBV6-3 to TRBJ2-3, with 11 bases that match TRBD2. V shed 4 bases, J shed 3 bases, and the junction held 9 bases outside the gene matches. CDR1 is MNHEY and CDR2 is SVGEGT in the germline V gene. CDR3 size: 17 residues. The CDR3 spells CASSFSPLAGGTDTQYF. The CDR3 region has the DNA TGTGCCAGCAGTTTCTCCCCGCTAGCGGGGGGTACAGATACGCAGTATTTT.

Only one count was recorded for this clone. The CDR3 loop is CASSLGRTGSSNTDTQYF. The CDR3, as DNA: TGTGCCAGCAGCTTAGGGCGGACAGGGTCGTCTAACACAGATACGCAGTATTTT. The chain joins TRBV7-9 to TRBJ2-3, with 8 nucleotides matching TRBD1. Germline V gene sequence: CDR1 SEHNR, CDR2 FQNEAQ (reference sequence). The CDR3 sequence is 18 residues long. J gave up 2 bases and V 1 base, and 11 bases lay outside the gene matches.

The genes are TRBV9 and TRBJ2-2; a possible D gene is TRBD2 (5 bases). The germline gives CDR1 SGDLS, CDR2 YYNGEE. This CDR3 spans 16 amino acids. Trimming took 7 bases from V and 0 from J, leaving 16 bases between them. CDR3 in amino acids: CASATAGRANTGELFF. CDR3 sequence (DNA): TGTGCCAGCGCGACCGCGGGCAGAGCGAACACCGGGGAGCTGTTTTTT.

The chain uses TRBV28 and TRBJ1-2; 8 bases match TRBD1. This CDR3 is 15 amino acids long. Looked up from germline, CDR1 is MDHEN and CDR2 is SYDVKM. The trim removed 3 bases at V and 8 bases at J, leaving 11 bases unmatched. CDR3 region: CASSFSSTGGEGYTF. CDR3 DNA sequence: TGTGCCAGCAGTTTCTCATCAACAGGGGGGGAAGGCTACACCTTC.